This passage covers 21 T cell receptor beta chains from one sample sequenced in a study of blood T cell repertoires in COVID-19. Generated by immunoSEQ multiplex PCR, the TCRdb table keeps only in-frame clones and is missing some. The sample has 400,000 or so clones; roughly 87% are singletons. The sequenced material came from PBMCs or T cells enriched from blood (not recorded which). The receptor source for this set is a man in his late teens or twenties who had recovered from COVID-19.

The J gene is TRBJ1-2, the V gene TRBV7-9; possible D gene TRBD1, 5 bases. CDR1 is SEHNR, CDR2 FQNEAQ, per germline (reference sequence). The CDR3 has 15 residues. V lost 5 bases and J 12 bases, leaving 25 bases between the germline ends. CDR3 region: CASSNTVAAGMANTF. CDR3 coding DNA: TGTGCCAGCAGCAACACAGTCGCGGCAGGGATGGCTAACACCTTC.

This chain joins TRBV11-2 and TRBJ1-6; 7 positions agree with TRBD1. CDR3 size: 15 residues. The germline V gene has CDR1 SGHAT and CDR2 FQNNGV. V gave up 5 bases and J gave up 3 bases; unmatched junction bases: 4. CDR3 nucleotides: TGTGCCAGCAGCCCGGGGACAGTCTATAATTCACCCCTCCACTTT. This encodes CASSPGTVYNSPLHF. Full variable domain (missing parts from reference TRBV11-2 and TRBJ1-6): EAGVAQSPRYKIIEKRQSVAFWCNPISGHATLYWYQQILGQGPKLLIQFQNNGVVDDSQLPKDRFSAERLKGVDSTLKIQPAKLEDSAVYLCASSPGTVYNSPLHFGNGTRLTVT.

The rearrangement joins TRBV7-6 to TRBJ1-6; 9 bases fit TRBD1. From germline, CDR1 is SGHVS and CDR2 FNYEAQ. V lost 1 base, J lost 10 bases, and 11 bases stayed unmatched. The CDR3 extends over 17 amino acids. The CDR3 DNA is TGTGCCAGCAGCTTAGGATTCCCGGGACAGGGTACCTCACCCCTCCACTTT. Translation gives CASSLGFPGQGTSPLHF.

The chain has TRBV7-3 and TRBJ1-4, with D unresolved. The germline gives CDR1 SGHTA, CDR2 FQGTGA. Trimming pared 3 bases from V and 8 bases from J, leaving 10 bases between. The CDR3 has 13 amino acids. The DNA of the CDR3 is TGTGCCAGCAGCTTTGCGGGTGGCGAAAAACTGTTTTTT. Its translation: CASSFAGGEKLFF.

The rearrangement uses TRBV19 and TRBJ2-7, with 12 nucleotides matching TRBD2. V lost 6 bases and J lost 2; bases outside the gene matches: 5. The CDR3 is 15 residues long. Germline lookup yields CDR1 LNHDA and CDR2 SQIVND (reference sequence). The CDR3 DNA reads as TGTGCCAGTAGCCGAACTAGCGGGGGGACCTACGAGCAGTACTTC. It specifies CASSRTSGGTYEQYF.

The V and J genes are TRBV28 and TRBJ1-4, with D perhaps matching TRBD1 (5 bases). The V end lost 6 bases, the J end lost 5 bases, and 16 bases lay between the germline ends. The CDR3 runs to 15 residues. Germline loops: CDR1 MDHEN, CDR2 SYDVKM. The CDR3 loop is CASSPIWGGNEKLFF. The CDR3, as DNA: TGTGCCAGCAGCCCTATCTGGGGGGGAAATGAAAAACTGTTTTTT.

V and J are TRBV5-1 and TRBJ2-1; possibly TRBD2 for D (5 bases). Germline V gene lookup returns CDR1 SGHRS and CDR2 YFSETQ. With 6 bases removed from V and 5 bases from J, the gap between germline ends came to 12 bases. The CDR3 contains 13 residues. The CDR3 is CASNRGSHNEQFF. The DNA for the CDR3 is TGCGCCAGCAATAGAGGGTCTCACAATGAGCAGTTCTTC.

The chain combines TRBV10-3 with TRBJ2-7; D is possibly TRBD1 (5 bases). The germline V gene encodes CDR1 ENHRY and CDR2 SYGVKD. This CDR3 region has 12 residues. Trimming shortened V by 3 bases and J by 6 bases, and 9 bases separated the two germline ends. CDR3 in amino acids: CAISERGREQYF. DNA for the CDR3: TGTGCCATCAGTGAAAGGGGTCGCGAGCAGTACTTC.

This clone was detected a few times. The genes are TRBV3-1 (or the pseudogene TRBV3-2) and TRBJ1-1, with no clear D. Germline V gives CDR1 LGHDT, CDR2 YNNKEL (reference sequence). This CDR3 region has 14 residues. Between the trimmed V and J ends, which lost 4 bases and 4 bases, there was a span of 13 bases. DNA for the CDR3: TGTGCCAGCAGCCCCCTTTATGAGGGCACTGAAGCTTTCTTT. This sequence encodes CASSPLYEGTEAFF.

The chain has TRBV3-1 (or the pseudogene TRBV3-2) and TRBJ1-6; no reliable D call. The ends were cut back, 4 bases at V and 5 bases at J, with 12 bases in the middle. This CDR3 contains 15 residues. Germline-derived CDR1 and CDR2 are LGHDT and YNNKEL (reference sequence). This chain's CDR3 is CASSPPGKHNSPLHF. The CDR3 region has the DNA TGTGCCAGCAGCCCCCCCGGGAAACATAATTCACCCCTCCACTTT.

The chain carries TRBV11-2 and TRBJ1-6; 8 positions agree with TRBD1. Germline V gene lookup returns CDR1 SGHAT and CDR2 FQNNGV. This CDR3 contains 15 residues. The V segment lost 1 base and the J segment 9 bases; nucleotides outside the gene matches: 5. This chain's CDR3 is CASSLGTGNFSPLHF. As DNA, the CDR3 is TGTGCCAGCAGCTTAGGGACAGGGAATTTTTCACCCCTCCACTTT.

V is TRBV7-9 and J is TRBJ2-2, with TRBD1 identical over 7 bases. The CDR3 extends over 16 amino acids. Germline-derived CDR1 and CDR2 are SEHNR and FQNEAQ (reference sequence). V lost 6 bases to trimming and J lost 1 base; unmatched junction nucleotides: 8. The CDR3 DNA reads as TGTGCCAGCAGGGACCGGGACAGAGAGAACACCGGGGAGCTGTTTTTT. It yields the protein CASRDRDRENTGELFF.

The chain employs TRBV4-1 and TRBJ1-1, with TRBD1 identical over 7 bases. V dropped 5 bases and J dropped 3; count of bases not matched to a gene: 6. In germline, CDR1 is MGHRA, CDR2 YSYEKL. The CDR3 is 14 amino acids. The CDR3 loop reads CASSGQEFDTEAFF. DNA for the CDR3: TGCGCCAGCAGCGGACAGGAGTTTGACACTGAAGCTTTCTTT.

The J gene is TRBJ1-1, the V gene TRBV5-4, with a tentative D call TRBD1 (5 bases). V was shortened by 1 base and J by 4 bases, with 11 bases between the two germline ends. Germline-derived CDR1 and CDR2 are SGHNT and YYREEE (reference sequence). The CDR3 runs 14 residues. CDR3 coding DNA: TGTGCCAGCAGCTTGCGGGGGTTGAGCACTGAAGCTTTCTTT. Translated, it gives CASSLRGLSTEAFF.

V is TRBV5-1 and J is TRBJ2-1; 13 bases are a match to TRBD2. The CDR3 extends over 16 amino acids. The germline CDR1 and CDR2 sequences are SGHRS and YFSETQ. Trimming at V came to 0 bases and at J to 8 bases, leaving 5 bases not matched to a gene. CDR3 sequence: CASSLELAGGPDEQFF. The CDR3 nucleotides are TGCGCCAGCAGCTTGGAACTAGCGGGAGGGCCCGATGAGCAGTTCTTC.

V usage is TRBV7-9 and J usage is TRBJ1-1; D is perhaps TRBD1 (5 bases). The V end lost 3 bases, the J end lost 10 bases, and 30 bases lay between the germline ends. The CDR3 length is 18 residues. Germline CDR1 and CDR2: SEHNR and FQNEAQ (reference sequence). The CDR3 protein is CASSFPWLFPRQHSGAFF. For the CDR3, the DNA is TGTGCCAGCAGCTTCCCATGGCTTTTCCCTAGACAGCACTCCGGAGCTTTCTTT.

V and J are TRBV9 and TRBJ1-1; no definite D call. This CDR3 is built from 14 residues. Germline values: CDR1 SGDLS, CDR2 YYNGEE. With 0 bases removed from V and 2 bases from J, the gap between germline ends came to 8 bases. The CDR3 sequence: CASSVVSKNTEAFF. CDR3 nucleotide sequence: TGTGCCAGCAGCGTAGTCTCTAAAAACACTGAAGCTTTCTTT.

This clone occurred a few times. A junction boundary mismatches the germline segment, possibly from a read error. This sequence joins TRBV14 and TRBJ1-4; D not resolved. The V gene's germline CDR1 is SGHDN and CDR2 FVKESK. This CDR3 is built from 12 residues. This chain's CDR3 is CASSQDRGSPAF. The CDR3 nucleotides read TGTGCCAGCAGCCAAGATCGGGGATCCCCGGCTTTT.

The chain uses TRBV7-9 and TRBJ1-1, with 9 bases aligning to TRBD1. CDR1 SEHNR and CDR2 FQNEAQ come from the germline V gene (reference sequence). After removal of 2 bases from V and 6 bases from J, the junction contained 4 bases not matched to a gene. There are 14 residues in the CDR3. CDR3 loop: CASSLMGQGPEAFF. DNA of the CDR3: TGTGCCAGCAGCTTAATGGGACAGGGACCTGAAGCTTTCTTT.

V and J are TRBV6-5 and TRBJ1-4; D call uncertain. V was clipped by 5 bases and J by 5 bases, with 12 bases between them. This CDR3 spans 14 amino acids. Germline V gives CDR1 MNHEY, CDR2 SVGAGI. The CDR3 bases are TGTGCCAGCAGTCCGACCAGCAGGAATGAAAAACTGTTTTTT. Translated, it gives CASSPTSRNEKLFF.

The J gene is TRBJ1-2, the V gene TRBV5-4; 8 nucleotides align to TRBD1. Unmatched junction bases numbered 13, after V lost 4 bases and J lost 5 bases. Germline V gene sequence: CDR1 SGHNT, CDR2 YYREEE (reference sequence). This CDR3 is built from 16 residues. The CDR3 reads CASSPGTGASGYGYTF. CDR3 in DNA: TGTGCCAGCAGCCCCGGGACAGGAGCCTCCGGTTATGGCTACACCTTC.